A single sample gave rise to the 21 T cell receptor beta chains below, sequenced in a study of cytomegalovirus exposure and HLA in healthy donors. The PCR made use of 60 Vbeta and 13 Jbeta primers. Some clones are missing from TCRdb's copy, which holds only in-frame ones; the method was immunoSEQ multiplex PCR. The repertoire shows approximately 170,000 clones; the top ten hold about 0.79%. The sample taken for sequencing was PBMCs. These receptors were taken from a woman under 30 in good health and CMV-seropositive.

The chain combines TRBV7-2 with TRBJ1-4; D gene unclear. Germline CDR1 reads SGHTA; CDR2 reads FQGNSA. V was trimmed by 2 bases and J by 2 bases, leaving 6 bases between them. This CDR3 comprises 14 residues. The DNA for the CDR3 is TGTGCCAGCAGCTTATCGGGGACTAATGAAAAACTGTTTTTT. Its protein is CASSLSGTNEKLFF.

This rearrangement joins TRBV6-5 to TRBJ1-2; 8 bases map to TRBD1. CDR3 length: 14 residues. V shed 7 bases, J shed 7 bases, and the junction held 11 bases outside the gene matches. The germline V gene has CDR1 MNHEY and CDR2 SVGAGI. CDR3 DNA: TGTGCCAGCACCCCCTCAGGACAGGGTGGTGGCTACACCTTC. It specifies CASTPSGQGGGYTF.

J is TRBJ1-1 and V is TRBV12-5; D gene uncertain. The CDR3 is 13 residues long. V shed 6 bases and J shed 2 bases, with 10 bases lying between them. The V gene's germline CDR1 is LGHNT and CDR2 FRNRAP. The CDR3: CASGKEVNTEAFF. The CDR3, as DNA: TGTGCTAGTGGGAAAGAGGTTAACACTGAAGCTTTCTTT.

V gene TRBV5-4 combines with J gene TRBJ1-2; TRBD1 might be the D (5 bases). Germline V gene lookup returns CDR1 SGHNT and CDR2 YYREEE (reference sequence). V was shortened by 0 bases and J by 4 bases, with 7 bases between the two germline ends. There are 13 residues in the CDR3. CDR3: CASSLGRGYGYTF. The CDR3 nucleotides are TGTGCCAGCAGCTTGGGGAGGGGCTATGGCTACACCTTC. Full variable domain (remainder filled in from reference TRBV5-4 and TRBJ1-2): ETGVTQSPTHLIKTRGQQVTLRCSSQSGHNTVSWYQQALGQGPQFIFQYYREEENGRGNFPPRFSGLQFPNYSSELNVNALELDDSALYLCASSLGRGYGYTFGSGTRLTVV.

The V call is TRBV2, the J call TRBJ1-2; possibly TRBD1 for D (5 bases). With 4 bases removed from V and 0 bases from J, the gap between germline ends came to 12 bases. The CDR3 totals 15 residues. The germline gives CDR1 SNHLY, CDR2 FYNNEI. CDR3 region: CASSVGRGANYGYTF. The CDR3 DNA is TGTGCCAGCAGTGTTGGGAGGGGTGCTAACTATGGCTACACCTTC.

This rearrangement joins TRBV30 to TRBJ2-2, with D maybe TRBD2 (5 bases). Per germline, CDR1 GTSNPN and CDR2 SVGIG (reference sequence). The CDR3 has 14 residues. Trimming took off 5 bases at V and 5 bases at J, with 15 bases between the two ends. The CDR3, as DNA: TGTGCCTGGCGTGGATCGGGGTGGACCGGGGAGCTGTTTTTT. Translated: CAWRGSGWTGELFF.

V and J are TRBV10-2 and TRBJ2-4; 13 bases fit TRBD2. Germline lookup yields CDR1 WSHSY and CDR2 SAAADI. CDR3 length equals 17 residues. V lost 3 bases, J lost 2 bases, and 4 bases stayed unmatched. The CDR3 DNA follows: TGCGCCAGCAGTGAAGGGGGACTAGCGGGACCCAAAAACATTCAGTACTTC. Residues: CASSEGGLAGPKNIQYF.

CDR3 residues: CASSLRQGSYNEQFF. The CDR3 DNA follows: TGCGCCAGCAGCTTAAGACAGGGATCCTACAATGAGCAGTTCTTC. The rearrangement joins TRBV5-1 to TRBJ2-1, with 7 bases matching TRBD1. The trim removed 2 bases at V and 1 base at J, leaving 3 bases unmatched. The CDR3 consists of 15 residues. Germline V gene lookup returns CDR1 SGHRS and CDR2 YFSETQ.

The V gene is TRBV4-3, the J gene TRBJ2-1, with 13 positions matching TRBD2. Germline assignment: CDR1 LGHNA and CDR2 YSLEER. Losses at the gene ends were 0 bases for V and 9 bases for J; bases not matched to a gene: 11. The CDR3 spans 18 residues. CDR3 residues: CASSQEGPGTSGVTEQFF. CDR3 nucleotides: TGCGCCAGCAGCCAAGAAGGCCCCGGGACTAGCGGGGTAACTGAGCAGTTCTTC.

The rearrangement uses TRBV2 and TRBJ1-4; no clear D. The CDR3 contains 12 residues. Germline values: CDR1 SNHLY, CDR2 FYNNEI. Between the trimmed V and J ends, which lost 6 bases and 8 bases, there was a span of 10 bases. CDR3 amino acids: CASSKNGEKLFF. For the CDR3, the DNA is TGTGCCAGCAGCAAAAACGGGGAAAAACTGTTTTTT.

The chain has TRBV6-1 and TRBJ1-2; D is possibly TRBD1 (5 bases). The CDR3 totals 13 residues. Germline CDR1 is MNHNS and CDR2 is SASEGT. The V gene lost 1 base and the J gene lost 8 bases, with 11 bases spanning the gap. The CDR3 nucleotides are TGTGCCAGCAGTGAAGTGAAGGGGCGCGGCTACACCTTC. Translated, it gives CASSEVKGRGYTF.

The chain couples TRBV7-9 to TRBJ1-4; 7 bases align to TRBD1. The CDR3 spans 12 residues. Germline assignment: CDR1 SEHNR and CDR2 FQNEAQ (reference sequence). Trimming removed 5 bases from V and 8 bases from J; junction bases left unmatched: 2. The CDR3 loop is CASSPGGEKLFF. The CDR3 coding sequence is TGTGCCAGCAGCCCAGGGGGAGAAAAACTGTTTTTT.

The CDR3 region is CASSSTSGGAADTQYF. CDR3 sequence (DNA): TGTGCCAGCAGCTCTACTAGCGGGGGGGCAGCAGATACGCAGTATTTT. The gene calls are TRBV7-2 and TRBJ2-3; TRBD2 agrees at 13 bases. The ends lost 4 bases at V and 4 bases at J; junction bases unmatched: 5. Germline assignment: CDR1 SGHTA and CDR2 FQGNSA. There are 16 residues in the CDR3.

In nucleotides, the CDR3 is TGCGCCAGCAGCTTCCCTAGCGGGAGTCCGGGAATCTCCTACAATGAGCAGTTCTTC. As protein: CASSFPSGSPGISYNEQFF. V usage is TRBV5-1 and J usage is TRBJ2-1; 10 nucleotides line up with TRBD2. This CDR3 contains 19 residues. The trim removed 2 bases at V and 0 bases at J, leaving 11 bases unmatched. The germline V gene encodes CDR1 SGHRS and CDR2 YFSETQ.

This CDR3 is CASIKWGRTEAFF. The CDR3 DNA reads as TGTGCCAGTATAAAGTGGGGGCGCACTGAAGCTTTCTTT. The V gene is TRBV19, the J gene TRBJ1-1; a possible D gene is TRBD1 (6 bases). The CDR3 runs to 13 residues. V lost 7 bases to trimming and J lost 4 bases, with 13 bases between them. Germline assignment: CDR1 LNHDA and CDR2 SQIVND (reference sequence).

The DNA for the CDR3 is TGTGCCAGCAGCGTGGGCAGGAACCCCTATGGCTACACCTTC. Encoded protein: CASSVGRNPYGYTF. The V and J genes are TRBV9 and TRBJ1-2; D unclear. Germline lookup yields CDR1 SGDLS and CDR2 YYNGEE. V was clipped by 2 bases and J by 4 bases, with 12 bases between them. The CDR3 extends over 14 amino acids.

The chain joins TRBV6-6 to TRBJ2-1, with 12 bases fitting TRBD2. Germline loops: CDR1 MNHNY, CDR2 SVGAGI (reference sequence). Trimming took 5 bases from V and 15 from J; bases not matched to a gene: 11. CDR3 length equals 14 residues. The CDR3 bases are TGTGCCAGCAGTGCTAGCGGGGGGGCGATCTCTCCGTTCTTC. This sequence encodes CASSASGGAISPFF.

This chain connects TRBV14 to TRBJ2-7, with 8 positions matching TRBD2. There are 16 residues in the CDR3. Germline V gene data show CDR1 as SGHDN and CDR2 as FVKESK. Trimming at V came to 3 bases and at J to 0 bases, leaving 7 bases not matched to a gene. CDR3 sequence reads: CASSQRTGTSSYEQYF. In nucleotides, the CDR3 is TGTGCCAGCAGCCAGAGGACCGGGACTAGCTCCTACGAGCAGTACTTC.

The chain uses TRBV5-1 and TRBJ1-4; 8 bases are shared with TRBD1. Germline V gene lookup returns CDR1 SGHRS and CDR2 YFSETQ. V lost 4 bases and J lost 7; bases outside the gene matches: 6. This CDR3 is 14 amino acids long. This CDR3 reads CASSPDRVGEKLFF. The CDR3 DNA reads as TGCGCCAGCAGCCCGGACAGGGTGGGTGAAAAACTGTTTTTT.

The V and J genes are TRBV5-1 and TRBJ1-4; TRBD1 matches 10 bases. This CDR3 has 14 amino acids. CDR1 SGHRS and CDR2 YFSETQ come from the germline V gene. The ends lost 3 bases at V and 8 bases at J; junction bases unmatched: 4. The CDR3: CASSSGQGREKLFF. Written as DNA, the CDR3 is TGCGCCAGCAGCTCGGGACAGGGGCGCGAAAAACTGTTTTTT.

CDR3 residues: CASSVTGTSTGELFF. Here the CDR3 DNA reads TGTGCCAGCAGCGTGACAGGGACGAGCACCGGGGAGCTGTTTTTT. The V call is TRBV5-4, the J call TRBJ2-2; 7 bases match TRBD1. The CDR3 contains 15 residues. V shed 4 bases and J 4 bases; nucleotides not matched to a gene: 7. Germline CDR1 SGHNT, CDR2 YYREEE (reference sequence). The whole variable domain, remainder taken from reference TRBV5-4 and TRBJ2-2, is ETGVTQSPTHLIKTRGQQVTLRCSSQSGHNTVSWYQQALGQGPQFIFQYYREEENGRGNFPPRFSGLQFPNYSSELNVNALELDDSALYLCASSVTGTSTGELFFGEGSRLTVL.